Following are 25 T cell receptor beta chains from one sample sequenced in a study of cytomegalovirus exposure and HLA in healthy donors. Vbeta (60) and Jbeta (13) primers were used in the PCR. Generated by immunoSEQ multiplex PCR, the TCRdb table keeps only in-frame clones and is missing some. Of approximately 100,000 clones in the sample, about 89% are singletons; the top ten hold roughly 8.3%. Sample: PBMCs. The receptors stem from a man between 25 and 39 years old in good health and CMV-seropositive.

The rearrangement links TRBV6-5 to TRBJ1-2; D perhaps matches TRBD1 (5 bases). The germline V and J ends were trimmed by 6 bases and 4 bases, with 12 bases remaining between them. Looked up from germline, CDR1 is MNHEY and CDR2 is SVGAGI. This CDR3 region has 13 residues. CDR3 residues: CASSRDSLYGYTF. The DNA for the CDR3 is TGTGCCAGCAGCCGTGACAGTCTCTATGGCTACACCTTC.

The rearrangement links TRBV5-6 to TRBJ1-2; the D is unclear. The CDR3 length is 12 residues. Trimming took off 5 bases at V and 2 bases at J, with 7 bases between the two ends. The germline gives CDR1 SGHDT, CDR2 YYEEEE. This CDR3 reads CASSNGNYGYTF. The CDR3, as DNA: TGTGCCAGCAGTAACGGGAACTATGGCTACACCTTC.

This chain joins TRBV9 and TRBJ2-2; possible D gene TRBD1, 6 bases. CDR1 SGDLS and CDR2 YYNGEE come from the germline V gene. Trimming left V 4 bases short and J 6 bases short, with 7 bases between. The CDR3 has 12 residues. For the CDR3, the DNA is TGTGCCAGCAGCTACAGGGCCGGGGAGCTGTTTTTT. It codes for CASSYRAGELFF.

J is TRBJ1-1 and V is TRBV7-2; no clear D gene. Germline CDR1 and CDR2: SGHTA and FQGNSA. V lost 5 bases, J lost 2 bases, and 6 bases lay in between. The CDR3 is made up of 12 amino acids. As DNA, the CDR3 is TGTGCCAGCAGCCCAACAAACACTGAAGCTTTCTTT. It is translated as CASSPTNTEAFF.

DNA for the CDR3: TGCGCCAGCAGCCTGAAATGGGGTGGGGAGAGTGGGACTAGCGGGACGGAAGCCGAGTTCTTC. Residues: CASSLKWGGESGTSGTEAEFF. This chain connects TRBV4-1 to TRBJ2-1, with 13 bases fitting TRBD2. Trimming took 4 bases from V and 14 from J; bases not matched to a gene: 29. Per the germline V gene, CDR1 is MGHRA and CDR2 is YSYEKL. This CDR3 region has 21 residues.

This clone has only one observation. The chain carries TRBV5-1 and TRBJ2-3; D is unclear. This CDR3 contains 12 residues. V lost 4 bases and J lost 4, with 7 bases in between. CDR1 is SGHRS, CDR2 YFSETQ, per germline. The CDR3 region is CASSTESDTQYF. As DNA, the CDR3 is TGCGCCAGCAGCACAGAATCAGATACGCAGTATTTT.

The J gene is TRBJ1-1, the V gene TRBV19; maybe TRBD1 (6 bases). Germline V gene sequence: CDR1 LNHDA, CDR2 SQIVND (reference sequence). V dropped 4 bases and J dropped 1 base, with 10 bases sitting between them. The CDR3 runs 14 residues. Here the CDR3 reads CASSTRQANTEAFF. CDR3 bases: TGTGCCAGTAGTACGAGACAGGCGAACACTGAAGCTTTCTTT.

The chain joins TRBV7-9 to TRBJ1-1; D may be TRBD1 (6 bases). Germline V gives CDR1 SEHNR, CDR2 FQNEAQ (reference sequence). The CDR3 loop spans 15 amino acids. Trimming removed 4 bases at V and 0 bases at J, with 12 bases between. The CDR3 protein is CASSYSRDMNTEAFF. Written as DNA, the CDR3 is TGTGCCAGCAGCTACTCCCGGGACATGAACACTGAAGCTTTCTTT.

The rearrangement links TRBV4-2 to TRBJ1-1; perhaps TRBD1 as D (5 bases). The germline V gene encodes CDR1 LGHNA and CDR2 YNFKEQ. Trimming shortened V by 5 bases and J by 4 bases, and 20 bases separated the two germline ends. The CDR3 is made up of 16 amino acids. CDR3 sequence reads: CASSTPLIREGTEAFF. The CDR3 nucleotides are TGTGCCAGCAGCACACCCCTCATCAGGGAAGGCACTGAAGCTTTCTTT.

Written as DNA, the CDR3 is TGTGCCAGTAGACCCGGGACAGGGCTATTCCACGAGCAGTACTTC. This codes for CASRPGTGLFHEQYF. The gene calls are TRBV19 and TRBJ2-7; 9 bases match TRBD1. V shed 6 bases, J shed 5 bases, and the junction held 11 bases outside the gene matches. CDR1 and CDR2 (germline): LNHDA, SQIVND (reference sequence). This CDR3 comprises 15 residues.

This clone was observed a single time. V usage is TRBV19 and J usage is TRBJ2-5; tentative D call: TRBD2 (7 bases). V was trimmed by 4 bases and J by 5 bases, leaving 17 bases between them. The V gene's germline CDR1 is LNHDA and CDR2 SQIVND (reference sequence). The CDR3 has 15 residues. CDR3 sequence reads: CASSNYRGARETQYF. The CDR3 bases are TGTGCCAGTAGTAATTATCGGGGGGCTAGGGAGACCCAGTACTTC.

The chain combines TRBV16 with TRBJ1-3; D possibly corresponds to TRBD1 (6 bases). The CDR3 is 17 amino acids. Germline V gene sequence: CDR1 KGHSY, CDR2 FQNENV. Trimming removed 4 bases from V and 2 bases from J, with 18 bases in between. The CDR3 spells CASSRGIQGATGNTIYF. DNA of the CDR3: TGTGCCAGCAGCCGGGGCATACAGGGAGCAACTGGAAACACCATATATTTT.

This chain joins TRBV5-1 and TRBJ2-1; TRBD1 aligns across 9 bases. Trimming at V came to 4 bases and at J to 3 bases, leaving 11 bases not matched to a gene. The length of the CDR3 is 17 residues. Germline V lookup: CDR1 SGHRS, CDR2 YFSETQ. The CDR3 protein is CASSTETGGAYYNEQFF. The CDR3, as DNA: TGCGCCAGCAGCACCGAAACAGGGGGCGCTTACTACAATGAGCAGTTCTTC.

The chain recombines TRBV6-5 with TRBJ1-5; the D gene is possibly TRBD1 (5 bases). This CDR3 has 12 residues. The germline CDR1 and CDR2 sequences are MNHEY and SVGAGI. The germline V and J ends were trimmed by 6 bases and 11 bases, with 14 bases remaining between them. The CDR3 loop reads CASSETGGAQHF. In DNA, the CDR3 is TGTGCCAGCAGCGAAACCGGAGGGGCCCAGCATTTT.

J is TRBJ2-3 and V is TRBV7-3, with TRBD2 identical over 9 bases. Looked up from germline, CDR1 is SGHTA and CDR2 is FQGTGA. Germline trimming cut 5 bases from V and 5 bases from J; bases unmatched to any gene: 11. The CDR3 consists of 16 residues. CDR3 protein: CASSPTLAGSLDTQYF. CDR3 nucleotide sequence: TGTGCCAGCAGCCCCACTCTAGCGGGATCATTAGATACGCAGTATTTT.

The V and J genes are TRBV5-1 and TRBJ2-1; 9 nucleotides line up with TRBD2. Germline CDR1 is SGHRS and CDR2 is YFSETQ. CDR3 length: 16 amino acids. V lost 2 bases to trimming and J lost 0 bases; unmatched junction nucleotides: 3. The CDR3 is CASSFLAGSSYNEQFF. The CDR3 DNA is TGCGCCAGCAGCTTCCTAGCGGGGAGCTCCTACAATGAGCAGTTCTTC.

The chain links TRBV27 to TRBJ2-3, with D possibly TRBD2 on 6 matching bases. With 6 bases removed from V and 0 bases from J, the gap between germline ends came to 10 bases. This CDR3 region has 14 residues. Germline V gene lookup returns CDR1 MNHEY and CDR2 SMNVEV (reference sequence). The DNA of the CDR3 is TGTGCCAGCAGGAAGGAGGGTAGCACAGATACGCAGTATTTT. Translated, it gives CASRKEGSTDTQYF.

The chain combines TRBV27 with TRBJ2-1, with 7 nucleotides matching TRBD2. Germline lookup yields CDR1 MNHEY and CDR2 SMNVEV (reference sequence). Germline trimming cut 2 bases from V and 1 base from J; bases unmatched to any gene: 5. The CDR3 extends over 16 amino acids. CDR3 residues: CASSLGGRLSYNEQFF. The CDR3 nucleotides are TGTGCCAGCAGTTTAGGCGGGAGACTTTCCTACAATGAGCAGTTCTTC.

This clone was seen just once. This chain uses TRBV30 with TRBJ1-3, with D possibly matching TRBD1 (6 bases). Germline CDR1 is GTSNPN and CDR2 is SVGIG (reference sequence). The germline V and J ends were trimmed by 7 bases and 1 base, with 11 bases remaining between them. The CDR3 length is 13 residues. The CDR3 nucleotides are TGTGCCTTACAGGGCATGTCTGGAAACACCATATATTTT. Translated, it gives CALQGMSGNTIYF.

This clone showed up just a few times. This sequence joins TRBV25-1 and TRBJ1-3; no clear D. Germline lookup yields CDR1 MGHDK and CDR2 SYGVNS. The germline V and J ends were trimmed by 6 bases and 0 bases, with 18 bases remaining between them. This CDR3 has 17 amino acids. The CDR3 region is CASRTGGGESSGNTIYF. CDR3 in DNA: TGTGCCAGCAGGACTGGAGGAGGCGAAAGCTCTGGAAACACCATATATTTT.

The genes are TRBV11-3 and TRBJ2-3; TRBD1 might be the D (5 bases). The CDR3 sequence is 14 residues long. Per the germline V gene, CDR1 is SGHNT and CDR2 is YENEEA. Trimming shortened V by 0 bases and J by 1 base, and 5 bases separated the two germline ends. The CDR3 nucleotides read TGTGCCAGCAGCTTAGAAGGGGGCACAGATACGCAGTATTTT. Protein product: CASSLEGGTDTQYF. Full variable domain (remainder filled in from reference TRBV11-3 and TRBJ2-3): EAGVVQSPRYKIIEKKQPVAFWCNPISGHNTLYWYLQNLGQGPELLIRYENEEAVDDSQLPKDRFSAERLKGVDSTLKIQPAELGDSAVYLCASSLEGGTDTQYFGPGTRLTVL.

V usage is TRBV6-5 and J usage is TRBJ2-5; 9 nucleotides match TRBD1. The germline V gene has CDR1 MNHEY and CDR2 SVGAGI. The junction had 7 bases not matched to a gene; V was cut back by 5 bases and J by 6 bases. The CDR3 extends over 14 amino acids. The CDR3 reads CASSNGQGRKTQYF. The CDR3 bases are TGTGCCAGCAGTAACGGACAGGGGAGAAAGACCCAGTACTTC.

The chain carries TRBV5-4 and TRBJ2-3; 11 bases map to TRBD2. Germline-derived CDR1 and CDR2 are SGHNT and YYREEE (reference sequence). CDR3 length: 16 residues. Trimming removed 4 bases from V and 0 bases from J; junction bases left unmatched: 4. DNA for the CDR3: TGTGCCAGCAGCAAACCTAGCGGGAGGAGCACAGATACGCAGTATTTT. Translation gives CASSKPSGRSTDTQYF.

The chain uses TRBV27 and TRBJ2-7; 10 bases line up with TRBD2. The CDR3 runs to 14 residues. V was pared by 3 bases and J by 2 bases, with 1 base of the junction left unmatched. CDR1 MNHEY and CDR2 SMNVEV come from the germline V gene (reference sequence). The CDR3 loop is CASSFSGRTYEQYF. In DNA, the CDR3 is TGTGCCAGCAGTTTTAGCGGGAGGACCTACGAGCAGTACTTC.

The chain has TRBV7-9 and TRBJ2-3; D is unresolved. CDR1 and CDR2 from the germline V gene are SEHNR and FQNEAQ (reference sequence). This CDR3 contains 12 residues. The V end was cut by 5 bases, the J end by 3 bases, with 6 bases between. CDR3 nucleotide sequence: TGTGCCAGCAGCATTAGTACAGATACGCAGTATTTT. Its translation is CASSISTDTQYF.